This T cell receptor (beta chain) was identified in a study of blood T cell repertoires in COVID-19 (dated by TCRdb to about 2020). Concerning the study at large: The collaborator samples originated in the United States, Italy and Spain and spanned the acute and convalescent phases of COVID-19. The samples were drawn from two sources: the first 160 participants of the ongoing ImmuneRACE study, and 1,000 to 1,500 subjects contributed by 6 global collaborators. HLA class I and class II types, where available, came from metadata supplied by the sample provider rather than from assay-based typing. The sample metadata nearly always contained a de-identified subject ID, COVID-19 status, age in years and sex. A freely available public database, intended as a resource for researchers studying the immune response to SARS-CoV-2, is where the repertoires were released. The material from the prospective study consisted of cDNA or gDNA derived from T cells, B-cell-depleted T cells, or PBMCs. The dataset comprised deeply sampled blood TCRbeta repertoires from subjects exposed to, actively infected with, or recovered from COVID-19.

The investigation overall reported the following: The amount of clinical and demographic metadata varied by source and participant and was provided uncurated.

TCRbeta CDR3 regions were amplified from genomic DNA using the immunoSEQ Assay, a bias-controlled multiplex PCR. The authors' analysis ran thus. The number of nucleated cells in each sample was estimated from the amplification of reference gene primers within the assay. To quantify the absolute abundance of each unique TCRbeta CDR3 rearrangement, sequence reads were collapsed and filtered. For each sample, productive Simpson clonality was calculated by taking the square root of Simpson's diversity index across productive rearrangements. TCRdb stores this immuneACCESS table with in-frame sequences only. Part of the clones is absent; in the studies checked, under half of the shortfall reflects unresolved V genes, and no reason is known for the rest. V, J and clone size reflect that table, while D and trimming were determined from the DNA. Within this sample are about 23,000 clones, with roughly 72% of them counted one time only. Together, the top ten hold roughly 43% of the sample.

Whole blood was collected in K2EDTA tubes by collaborating institutions according to the institutions' own protocols. Collaborator samples were shipped for TCRbeta analysis as frozen whole blood, isolated PBMCs, or DNA extracted from either sample type. About this clone: No antigen is known for it. Base qualities are not provided; no much larger clone lies one nucleotide away.

Including cysteine and phenylalanine, the CDR3 has 13 amino acids. Only CDR3 DNA remains: 39 bases, in frame from the first base. At the junction V is shortened by 5 bases and J by 5 bases, with 9 bases in between. CDR1 and CDR2 are drawn from the germline V gene: SGHTA, FQGNSA. The TCR was taken from a woman aged 80 or over with acute or convalescent COVID-19. The sequenced sample consisted of peripheral blood. The V and J genes are TRBV7-2 and TRBJ2-2; the D segment cannot be called with confidence. CDR3 loop: CASSTQPTGELFF. At the DNA level, the sequence is TGTGCCAGCAGCACTCAACCAACCGGGGAGCTGTTTTTT.